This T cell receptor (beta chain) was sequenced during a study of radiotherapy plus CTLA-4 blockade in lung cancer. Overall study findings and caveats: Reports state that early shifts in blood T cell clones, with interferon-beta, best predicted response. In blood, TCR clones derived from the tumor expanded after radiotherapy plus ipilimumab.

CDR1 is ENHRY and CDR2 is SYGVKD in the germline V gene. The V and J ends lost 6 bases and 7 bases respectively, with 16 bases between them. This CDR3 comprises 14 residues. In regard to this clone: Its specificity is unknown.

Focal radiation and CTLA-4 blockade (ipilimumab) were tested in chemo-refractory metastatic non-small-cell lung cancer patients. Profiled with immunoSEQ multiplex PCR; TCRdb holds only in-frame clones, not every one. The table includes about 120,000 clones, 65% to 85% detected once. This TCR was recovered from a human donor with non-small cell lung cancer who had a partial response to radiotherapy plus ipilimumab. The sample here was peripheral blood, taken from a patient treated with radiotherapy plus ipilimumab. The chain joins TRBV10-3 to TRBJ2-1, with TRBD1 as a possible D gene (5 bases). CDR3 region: CAISPGSSGNEQFF. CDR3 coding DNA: TGTGCCATCAGCCCAGGGTCCTCGGGTAATGAGCAGTTCTTC.